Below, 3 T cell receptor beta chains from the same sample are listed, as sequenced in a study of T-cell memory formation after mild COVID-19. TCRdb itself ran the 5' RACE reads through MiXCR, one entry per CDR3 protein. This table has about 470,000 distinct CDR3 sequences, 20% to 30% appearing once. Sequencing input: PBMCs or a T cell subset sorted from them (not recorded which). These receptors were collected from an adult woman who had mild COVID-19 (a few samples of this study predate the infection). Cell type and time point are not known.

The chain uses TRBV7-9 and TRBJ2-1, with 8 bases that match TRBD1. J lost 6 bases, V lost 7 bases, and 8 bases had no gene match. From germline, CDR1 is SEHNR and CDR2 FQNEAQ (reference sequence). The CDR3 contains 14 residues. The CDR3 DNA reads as TGTGCCAGCACCCTGACAGGGGTGGGCAATGAGCAGTTCTTC. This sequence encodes CASTLTGVGNEQFF.

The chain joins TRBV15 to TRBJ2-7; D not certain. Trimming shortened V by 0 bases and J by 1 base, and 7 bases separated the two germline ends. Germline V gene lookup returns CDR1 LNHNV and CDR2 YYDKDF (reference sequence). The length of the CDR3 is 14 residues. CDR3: CATSREGPSYEQYF. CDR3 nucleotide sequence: TGTGCCACCAGCAGAGAAGGCCCGTCCTACGAGCAGTACTTC. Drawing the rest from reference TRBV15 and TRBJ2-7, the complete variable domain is DAMVIQNPRYQVTQFGKPVTLSCSQTLNHNVMYWYQQKSSQAPKLLFHYYDKDFNNEADTPDNFQSRRPNTSFCFLDIRSPGLGDTAMYLCATSREGPSYEQYFGPGTRLTVT.

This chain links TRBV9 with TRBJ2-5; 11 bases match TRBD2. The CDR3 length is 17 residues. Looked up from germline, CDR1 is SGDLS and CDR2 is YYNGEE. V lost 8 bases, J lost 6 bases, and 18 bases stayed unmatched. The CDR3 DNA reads TGTGCCAGTAACGATTGGCTTAGCGGGAGGGTGTGGAAGACCCAGTACTTC. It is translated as CASNDWLSGRVWKTQYF.